This TCR beta chain appears in the sequencing data of a study of blood T cells in healthy people across ages. Together with a sample-barcoded 5' primer, a J-beta primer mix was included in a second PCR lasting roughly 6 to 12 cycles. Each cDNA was tagged by a template-switch adaptor containing 12 random nucleotides. The yield of each sample was at least 3 million CDR3-containing paired-end reads. TCRdb redid the calling of the 5' RACE reads with MiXCR, one entry per CDR3 protein. The sample holds around 1.5 million distinct CDR3 sequences, around 59% seen once. Between the trimmed V and J ends, which lost 6 bases and 6 bases, there was a span of 16 bases. The germline V gene has CDR1 SGDLS and CDR2 YYNGEE. The CDR3 totals 15 residues.

This clonotype was obtained from a man between 18 and 35 years old in good health. Source material: blood. The chain combines TRBV9 with TRBJ1-6; D not certain. CDR3 loop: CASNPDPSPNSPLHF. In DNA, the CDR3 is TGTGCCAGCAACCCCGACCCATCACCTAATTCACCCCTCCACTTT.